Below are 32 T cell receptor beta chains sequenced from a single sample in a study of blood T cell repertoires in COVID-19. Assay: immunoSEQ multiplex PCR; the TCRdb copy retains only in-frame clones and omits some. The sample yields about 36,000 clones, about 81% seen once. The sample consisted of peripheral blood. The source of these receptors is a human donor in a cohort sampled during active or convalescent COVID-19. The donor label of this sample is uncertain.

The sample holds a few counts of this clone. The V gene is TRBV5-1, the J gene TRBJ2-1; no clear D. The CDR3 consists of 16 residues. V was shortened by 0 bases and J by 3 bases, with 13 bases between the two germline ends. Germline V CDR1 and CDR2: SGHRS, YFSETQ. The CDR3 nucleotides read TGCGCCAGCAGCTTGGCCGCTTCCCACTACTACAATGAGCAGTTCTTC. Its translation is CASSLAASHYYNEQFF. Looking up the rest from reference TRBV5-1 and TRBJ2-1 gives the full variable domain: KAGVTQTPRYLIKTRGQQVTLSCSPISGHRSVSWYQQTPGQGLQFLFEYFSETQRNKGNFPGRFSGRQFSNSRSEMNVSTLELGDSALYLCASSLAASHYYNEQFFGPGTRLTVL.

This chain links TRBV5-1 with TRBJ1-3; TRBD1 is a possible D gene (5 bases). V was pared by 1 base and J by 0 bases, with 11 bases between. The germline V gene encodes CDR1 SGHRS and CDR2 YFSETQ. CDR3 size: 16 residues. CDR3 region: CASSLQGLRSGNTIYF. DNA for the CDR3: TGCGCCAGCAGCTTGCAGGGACTGCGCTCTGGAAACACCATATATTTT.

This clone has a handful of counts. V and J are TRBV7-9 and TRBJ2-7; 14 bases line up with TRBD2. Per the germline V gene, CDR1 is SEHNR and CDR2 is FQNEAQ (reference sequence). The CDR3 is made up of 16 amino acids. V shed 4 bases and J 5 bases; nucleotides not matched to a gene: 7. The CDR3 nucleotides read TGTGCCAGCAGCTCCATCCGGACTAGCGGGAGGAACGAGCAGTACTTC. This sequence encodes CASSSIRTSGRNEQYF.

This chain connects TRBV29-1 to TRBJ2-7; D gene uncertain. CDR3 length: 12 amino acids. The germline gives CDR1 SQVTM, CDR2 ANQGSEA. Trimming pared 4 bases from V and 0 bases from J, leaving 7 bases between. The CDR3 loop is CSVGLNSYEQYF. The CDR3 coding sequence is TGCAGCGTTGGGCTTAACTCCTACGAGCAGTACTTC.

CDR3 protein: CASSLGTAYEQYF. In DNA, the CDR3 is TGTGCCAGTAGTCTGGGGACAGCCTACGAGCAGTACTTC. The chain couples TRBV19 to TRBJ2-7; TRBD1 matches 7 bases. With V trimmed by 5 bases and J by 2 bases, 3 bases remained unmatched. The CDR3 has 13 amino acids. Germline assignment: CDR1 LNHDA and CDR2 SQIVND (reference sequence).

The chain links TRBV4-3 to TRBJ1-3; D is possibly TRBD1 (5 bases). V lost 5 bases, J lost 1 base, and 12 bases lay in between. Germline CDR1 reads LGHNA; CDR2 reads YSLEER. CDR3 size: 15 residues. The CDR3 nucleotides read TGCGCCAGCAGCTTCTCCGGGGGTTCTGGAAACACCATATATTTT. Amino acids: CASSFSGGSGNTIYF.

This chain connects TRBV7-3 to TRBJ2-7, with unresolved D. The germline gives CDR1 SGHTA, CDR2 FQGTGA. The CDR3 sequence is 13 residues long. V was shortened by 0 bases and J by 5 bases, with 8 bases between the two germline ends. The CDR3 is CASSLTASDEQYF. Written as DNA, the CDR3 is TGTGCCAGCAGCTTAACCGCCTCGGACGAGCAGTACTTC. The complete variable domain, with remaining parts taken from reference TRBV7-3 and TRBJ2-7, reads GAGVSQTPSNKVTEKGKYVELRCDPISGHTALYWYRQSLGQGPEFLIYFQGTGAADDSGLPNDRFFAVRPEGSVSTLKIQRTERGDSAVYLCASSLTASDEQYFGPGTRLTVT.

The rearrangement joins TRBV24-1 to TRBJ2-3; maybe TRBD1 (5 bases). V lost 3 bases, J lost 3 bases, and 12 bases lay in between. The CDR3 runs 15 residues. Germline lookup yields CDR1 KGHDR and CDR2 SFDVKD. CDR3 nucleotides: TGTGCCACCAGTGATCCCCGACAGCCTACAGATACGCAGTATTTT. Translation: CATSDPRQPTDTQYF.

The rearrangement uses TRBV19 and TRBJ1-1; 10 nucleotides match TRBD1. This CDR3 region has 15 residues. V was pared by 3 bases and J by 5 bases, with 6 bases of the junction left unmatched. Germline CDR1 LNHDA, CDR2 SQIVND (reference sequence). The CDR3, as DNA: TGTGCCAGTAGTATTGGCGGGACAGGGGTTACTGAAGCTTTCTTT. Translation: CASSIGGTGVTEAFF.

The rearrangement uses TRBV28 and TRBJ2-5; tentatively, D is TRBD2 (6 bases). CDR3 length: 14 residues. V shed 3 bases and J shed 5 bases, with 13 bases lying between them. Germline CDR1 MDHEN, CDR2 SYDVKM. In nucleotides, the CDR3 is TGTGCCAGCAGTTTCGGGGGTCTCCAGGAGACCCAGTACTTC. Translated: CASSFGGLQETQYF.

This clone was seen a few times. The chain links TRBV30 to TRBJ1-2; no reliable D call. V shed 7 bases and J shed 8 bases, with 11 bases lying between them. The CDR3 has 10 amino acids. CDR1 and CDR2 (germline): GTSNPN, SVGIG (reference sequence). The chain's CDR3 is CASEIRGYTF. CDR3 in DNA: TGTGCCTCCGAAATCCGGGGCTACACCTTC.

The CDR3 DNA follows: TGTGCCAGCAGCTCCCAGGGGTCCCCACCGAACGAGCAGTACTTC. It is translated as CASSSQGSPPNEQYF. The V and J genes are TRBV5-4 and TRBJ2-7; D is perhaps TRBD1 (6 bases). CDR3 length equals 15 residues. The V gene lost 3 bases and the J gene lost 5 bases, with 18 bases spanning the gap. Germline V gene sequence: CDR1 SGHNT, CDR2 YYREEE (reference sequence).

Written as DNA, the CDR3 is TGTGCCAGCAAAATAGGGGGATCAACTAATGAAAAACTGTTTTTT. It translates to CASKIGGSTNEKLFF. The rearrangement uses TRBV6-5 and TRBJ1-4; D perhaps matches TRBD1 (6 bases). The V end lost 7 bases, the J end lost 0 bases, and 12 bases lay between the germline ends. Looked up from germline, CDR1 is MNHEY and CDR2 is SVGAGI. The CDR3 is 15 amino acids.

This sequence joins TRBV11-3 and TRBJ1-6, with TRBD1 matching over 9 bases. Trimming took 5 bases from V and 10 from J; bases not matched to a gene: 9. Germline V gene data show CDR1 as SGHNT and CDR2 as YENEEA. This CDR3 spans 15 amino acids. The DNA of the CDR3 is TGTGCCAGCAGCGAAGGACAGGGGTCAGGATCACCCCTCCACTTT. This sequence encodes CASSEGQGSGSPLHF.

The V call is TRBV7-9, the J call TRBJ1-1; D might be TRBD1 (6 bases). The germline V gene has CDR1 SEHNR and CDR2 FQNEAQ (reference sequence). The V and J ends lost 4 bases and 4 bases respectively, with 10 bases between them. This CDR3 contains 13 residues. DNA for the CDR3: TGTGCCAGCAGCTCTACAGGGCCCACTGAAGCTTTCTTT. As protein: CASSSTGPTEAFF. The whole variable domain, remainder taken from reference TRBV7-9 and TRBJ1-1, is DTGVSQNPRHKITKRGQNVTFRCDPISEHNRLYWYRQTLGQGPEFLTYFQNEAQLEKSRLLSDRFSAERPKGSFSTLEIQRTEQGDSAMYLCASSSTGPTEAFFGQGTRLTVV.

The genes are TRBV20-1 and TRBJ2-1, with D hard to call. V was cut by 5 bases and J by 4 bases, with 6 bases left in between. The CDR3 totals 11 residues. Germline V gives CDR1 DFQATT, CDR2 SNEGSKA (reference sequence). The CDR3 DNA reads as TGCAGTGCTTTGGAGTACAATGAGCAGTTCTTC. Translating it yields CSALEYNEQFF.

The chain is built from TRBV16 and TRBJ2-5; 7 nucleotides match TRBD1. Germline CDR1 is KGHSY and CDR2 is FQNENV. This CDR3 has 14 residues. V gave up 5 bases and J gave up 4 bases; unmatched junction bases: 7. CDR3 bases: TGTGCCAGCAGCAATACAGGGGTACGAGAGACCCAGTACTTC. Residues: CASSNTGVRETQYF.

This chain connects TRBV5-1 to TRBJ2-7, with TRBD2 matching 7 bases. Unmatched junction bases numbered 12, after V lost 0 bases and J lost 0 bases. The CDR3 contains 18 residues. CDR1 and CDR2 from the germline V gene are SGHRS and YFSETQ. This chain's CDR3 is CASSLALGRGASSYEQYF. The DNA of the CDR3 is TGCGCCAGCAGCTTGGCCCTAGGGAGGGGTGCGAGCTCCTACGAGCAGTACTTC.

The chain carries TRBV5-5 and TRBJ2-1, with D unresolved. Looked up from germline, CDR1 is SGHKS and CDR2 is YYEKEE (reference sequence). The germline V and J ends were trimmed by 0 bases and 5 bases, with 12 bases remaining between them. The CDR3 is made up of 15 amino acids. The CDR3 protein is CASSLDPGSHNEQFF. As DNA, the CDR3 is TGTGCCAGCAGCTTGGATCCCGGGTCCCACAATGAGCAGTTCTTC.

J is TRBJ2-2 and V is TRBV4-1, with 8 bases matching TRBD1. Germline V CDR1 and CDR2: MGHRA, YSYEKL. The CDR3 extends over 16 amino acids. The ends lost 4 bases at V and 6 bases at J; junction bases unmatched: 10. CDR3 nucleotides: TGCGCCAGCAGCCCAAGTGGGGAACAGGGGGCCGGGGAGCTGTTTTTT. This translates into CASSPSGEQGAGELFF.

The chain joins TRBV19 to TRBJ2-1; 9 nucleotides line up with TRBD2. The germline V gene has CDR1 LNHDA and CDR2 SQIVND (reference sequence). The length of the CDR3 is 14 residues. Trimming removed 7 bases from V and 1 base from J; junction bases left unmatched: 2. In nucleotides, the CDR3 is TGTGCCAGTACGAGCGGGAGGTCCTACAATGAGCAGTTCTTC. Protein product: CASTSGRSYNEQFF. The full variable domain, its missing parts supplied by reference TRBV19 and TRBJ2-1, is DGGITQSPKYLFRKEGQNVTLSCEQNLNHDAMYWYRQDPGQGLRLIYYSQIVNDFQKGDIAEGYSVSREKKESFPLTVTSAQKNPTAFYLCASTSGRSYNEQFFGPGTRLTVL.

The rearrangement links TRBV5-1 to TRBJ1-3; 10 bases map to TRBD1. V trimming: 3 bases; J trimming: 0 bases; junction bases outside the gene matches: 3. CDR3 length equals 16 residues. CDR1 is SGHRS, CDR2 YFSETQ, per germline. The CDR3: CASSWTGGNSGNTIYF. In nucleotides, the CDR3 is TGCGCCAGCAGCTGGACAGGGGGAAACTCTGGAAACACCATATATTTT.

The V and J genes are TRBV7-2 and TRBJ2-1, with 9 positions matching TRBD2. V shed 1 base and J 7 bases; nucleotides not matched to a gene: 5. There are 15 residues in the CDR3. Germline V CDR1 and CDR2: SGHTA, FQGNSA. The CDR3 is CASSLGSGGTNEQFF. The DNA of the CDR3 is TGTGCCAGCAGCTTAGGTAGCGGGGGAACAAATGAGCAGTTCTTC.

The CDR3 here is CASGTKGRVNEKLFF. CDR3 bases: TGTGCCAGTGGCACTAAGGGCAGGGTTAATGAAAAACTGTTTTTT. J is TRBJ1-4 and V is TRBV19; tentative D call: TRBD1 (5 bases). V was shortened by 8 bases and J by 4 bases, with 17 bases between the two germline ends. Germline CDR1 is LNHDA and CDR2 is SQIVND (reference sequence). This CDR3 is built from 15 residues.

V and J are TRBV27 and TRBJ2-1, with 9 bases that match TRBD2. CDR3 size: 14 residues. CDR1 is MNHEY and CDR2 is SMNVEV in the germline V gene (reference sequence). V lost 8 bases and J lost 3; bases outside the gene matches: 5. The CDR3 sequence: CASRAGGDYNEQFF. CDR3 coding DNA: TGTGCCAGCCGTGCGGGAGGGGACTACAATGAGCAGTTCTTC.

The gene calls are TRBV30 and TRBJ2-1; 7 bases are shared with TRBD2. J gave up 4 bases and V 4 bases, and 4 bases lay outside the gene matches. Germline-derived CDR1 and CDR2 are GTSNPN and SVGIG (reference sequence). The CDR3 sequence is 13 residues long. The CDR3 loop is CAWNGRSYNEQFF. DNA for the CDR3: TGTGCCTGGAACGGGAGGTCTTACAATGAGCAGTTCTTC.

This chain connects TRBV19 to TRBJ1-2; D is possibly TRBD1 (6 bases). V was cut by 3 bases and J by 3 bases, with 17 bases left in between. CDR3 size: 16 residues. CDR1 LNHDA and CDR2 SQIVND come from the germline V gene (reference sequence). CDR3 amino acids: CASSIYTGSGDYGYTF. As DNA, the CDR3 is TGTGCCAGTAGTATTTATACAGGGAGTGGGGACTATGGCTACACCTTC.

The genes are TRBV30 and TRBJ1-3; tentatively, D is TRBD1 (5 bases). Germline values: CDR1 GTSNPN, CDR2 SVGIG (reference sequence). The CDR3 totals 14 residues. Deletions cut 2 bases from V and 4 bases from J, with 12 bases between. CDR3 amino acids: CAWSQGRSGNTIYF. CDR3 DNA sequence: TGTGCCTGGAGTCAGGGTAGATCGGGAAACACCATATATTTT.

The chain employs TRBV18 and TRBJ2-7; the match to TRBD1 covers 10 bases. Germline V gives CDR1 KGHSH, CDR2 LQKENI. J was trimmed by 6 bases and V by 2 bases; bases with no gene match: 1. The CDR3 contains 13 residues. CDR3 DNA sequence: TGTGCCAGCTCACCAGGGACAGGGGCCGAGCAGTACTTC. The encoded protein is CASSPGTGAEQYF.

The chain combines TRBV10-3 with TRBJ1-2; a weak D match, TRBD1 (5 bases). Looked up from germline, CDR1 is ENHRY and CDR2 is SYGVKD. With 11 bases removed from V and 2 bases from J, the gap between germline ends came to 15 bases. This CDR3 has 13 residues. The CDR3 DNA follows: TGTGCCGCGGGGGGGAATGGAAACTATGGCTACACCTTC. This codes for CAAGGNGNYGYTF.

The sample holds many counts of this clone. The CDR3 coding sequence is TGTGCCAGCAGCGTAGAGCCTAGCGGGAGCTACGAGCAGTACTTC. Residues: CASSVEPSGSYEQYF. The chain couples TRBV9 to TRBJ2-7, with TRBD2 identical over 10 bases. CDR1 is SGDLS, CDR2 YYNGEE, per germline. V lost 0 bases and J lost 3; bases outside the gene matches: 3. This CDR3 is built from 15 residues.

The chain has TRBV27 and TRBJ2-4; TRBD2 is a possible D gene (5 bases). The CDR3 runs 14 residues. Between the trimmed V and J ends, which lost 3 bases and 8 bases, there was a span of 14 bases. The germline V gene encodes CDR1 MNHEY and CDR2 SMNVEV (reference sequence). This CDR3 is CASSFLGRRDIQYF. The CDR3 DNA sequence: TGTGCCAGCAGTTTTTTAGGACGGCGGGACATTCAGTACTTC.